This TCR beta chain emerged from a study of cytomegalovirus exposure and HLA in healthy donors. Whole-study context: The roughly 120 validation repertoires matched the roughly 700 first-cohort repertoires in platform, a later analysis reported. Study-wide findings and caveats: Over 150 TCR beta chains were listed as cytomegalovirus-associated. Rarity marked most TCR sequences, yet some public TCRs occurred in many donors. In vitro assays verified that a few CMV-associated chains recognized CMV antigens specifically.

Of note for this clone: The antigen is unknown.

This CDR3 is built from 14 residues. In germline, CDR1 is SQVTM, CDR2 ANQGSEA. The V and J ends lost 3 bases and 4 bases, in that order; junction bases with no gene match: 7. Data came from immunoSEQ multiplex PCR; TCRdb stores just in-frame clones and leaves some out. This sample has approximately 100,000 clones, with 88% found just once. The TCR originated in a woman between 18 and 29 years old in good health and CMV-seropositive. Sequenced: PBMCs. The chain couples TRBV29-1 to TRBJ2-7; TRBD1 agrees at 9 bases. Here the CDR3 reads CSVEGQGGAYEQYF. The CDR3 coding sequence is TGCAGCGTTGAGGGACAGGGTGGGGCATACGAGCAGTACTTC.